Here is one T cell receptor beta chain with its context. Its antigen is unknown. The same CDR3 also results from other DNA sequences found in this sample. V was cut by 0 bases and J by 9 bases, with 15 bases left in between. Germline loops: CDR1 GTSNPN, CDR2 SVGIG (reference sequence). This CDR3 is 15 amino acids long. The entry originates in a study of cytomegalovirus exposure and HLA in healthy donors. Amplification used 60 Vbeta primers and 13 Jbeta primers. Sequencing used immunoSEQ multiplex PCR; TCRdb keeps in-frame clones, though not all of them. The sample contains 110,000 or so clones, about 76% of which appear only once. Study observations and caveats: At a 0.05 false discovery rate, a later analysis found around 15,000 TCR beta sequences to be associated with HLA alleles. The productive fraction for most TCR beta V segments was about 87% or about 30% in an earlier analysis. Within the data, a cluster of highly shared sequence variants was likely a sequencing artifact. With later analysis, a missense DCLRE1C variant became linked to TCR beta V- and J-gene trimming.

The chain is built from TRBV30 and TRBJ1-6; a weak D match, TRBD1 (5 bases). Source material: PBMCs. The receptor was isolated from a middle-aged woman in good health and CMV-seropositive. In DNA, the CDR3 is TGTGCCTGGAGTGTACGCGGTCAGGGAAGTTCACCCCTCCACTTT. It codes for CAWSVRGQGSSPLHF.